Presented here are 9 T cell receptor beta chains from one specimen sequenced in a study of CD8 T cells in Susac syndrome. Reverse transcription of roughly 0.45 to 1 ug RNA was performed with random hexamers. Each CDR3 protein is one row after TCRdb ran MiXCR on the immunoSEQ multiplex PCR reads. The data hold around 130,000 distinct CDR3 sequences, with nearly 96% observed a single time. Sequenced sample: CD4+ T cells from PBMCs. The receptors derive from a human donor with Susac syndrome.

This clonotype was counted a single time. This chain uses TRBV4-1 with TRBJ1-2; D might be TRBD1 (6 bases). In germline, CDR1 is MGHRA, CDR2 YSYEKL. Trimming took 1 base from V and 5 from J, leaving 14 bases between them. The CDR3 covers 15 residues. The CDR3 sequence is CASSQAGQGRYGYTF. The CDR3 nucleotides read TGCGCCAGCAGCCAAGCTGGGCAGGGGAGGTATGGCTACACCTTC.

CDR3: CSASPKLDEQFF. CDR3 DNA: TGCAGTGCTAGCCCTAAACTGGATGAGCAGTTCTTC. The chain couples TRBV20-1 to TRBJ2-1, with no clear D. Germline V CDR1 and CDR2: DFQATT, SNEGSKA (reference sequence). Deletions cut 3 bases from V and 8 bases from J, with 11 bases between. The length of the CDR3 is 12 residues.

This chain's CDR3 is CASSRGQNYGYTF. The CDR3 nucleotides are TGTGCCAGCAGCCGGGGACAGAACTATGGCTACACCTTC. The genes are TRBV11-2 and TRBJ1-2; 7 bases are a match to TRBD1. From germline, CDR1 is SGHAT and CDR2 FQNNGV. The trim removed 5 bases at V and 2 bases at J, leaving 2 bases unmatched. This CDR3 is built from 13 residues.

The chain employs TRBV19 and TRBJ2-7; D unresolved. Trimming removed 3 bases from V and 4 bases from J, with 13 bases in between. Germline-derived CDR1 and CDR2 are LNHDA and SQIVND (reference sequence). CDR3 length: 14 residues. In DNA, the CDR3 is TGTGCCAGTAGTATGGGAATCTCCCCGTACGAGCAGTACTTC. The encoded protein is CASSMGISPYEQYF. Combining the CDR3 with reference TRBV19 and TRBJ2-7 gives the whole variable domain DGGITQSPKYLFRKEGQNVTLSCEQNLNHDAMYWYRQDPGQGLRLIYYSQIVNDFQKGDIAEGYSVSREKKESFPLTVTSAQKNPTAFYLCASSMGISPYEQYFGPGTRLTVT.

The J gene is TRBJ2-2, the V gene TRBV7-2; D is possibly TRBD1 (6 bases). V was trimmed by 6 bases and J by 5 bases, leaving 13 bases between them. The CDR3 consists of 14 residues. Germline CDR1 SGHTA, CDR2 FQGNSA. The CDR3 DNA is TGTGCCAGCAGGGCAACAGGGTGGACCGGGGAGCTGTTTTTT. It translates to CASRATGWTGELFF.

This clonotype has a single count. The chain combines TRBV7-9 with TRBJ2-3; TRBD1 matches 8 bases. Germline assignment: CDR1 SEHNR and CDR2 FQNEAQ (reference sequence). Trimming took 3 bases from V and 9 from J; bases not matched to a gene: 11. The length of the CDR3 is 15 residues. The CDR3, as DNA: TGTGCCAGCAGCTTCGAGGGCAGGGGGCTACTAACGCAGTATTTT. Its translation: CASSFEGRGLLTQYF.

The rearrangement uses TRBV6-1 and TRBJ2-2; D not resolved. The germline V and J ends were trimmed by 4 bases and 2 bases, with 14 bases remaining between them. From germline, CDR1 is MNHNS and CDR2 SASEGT. The CDR3 has 16 amino acids. Here the CDR3 DNA reads TGTGCCAGCAGTGCTGACCCAAGACTTAACACCGGGGAGCTGTTTTTT. Translating gives CASSADPRLNTGELFF.

The chain links TRBV5-8 to TRBJ2-7; D is unclear. Germline V gene data show CDR1 as SGHTS and CDR2 as YDEGEE. Trimming stripped 2 bases from V and 3 bases from J, with 12 bases between. The CDR3 loop spans 14 amino acids. The CDR3 nucleotides read TGTGCCAGCAGCTTTGCCCCATCCAACTACGAGCAGTACTTC. It codes for CASSFAPSNYEQYF.

The rearrangement joins TRBV24-1 to TRBJ1-2; D is uncertain. The CDR3 covers 14 residues. Trimming removed 3 bases from V and 3 bases from J, with 10 bases in between. Germline CDR1 is KGHDR and CDR2 is SFDVKD. In nucleotides, the CDR3 is TGTGCCACCAGTGATAGCAACAGCCACTATGGCTACACCTTC. It is translated as CATSDSNSHYGYTF.